This T cell receptor (beta chain) was identified during a study of blood T cell repertoires in COVID-19. The overall study: COVID-19 samples, acute and convalescent, were from the United States, Italy and Spain. The analysed material was cDNA or gDNA that came from T cells, B-cell-depleted T cells, or PBMCs.

This clone has just one count. Original processing notes: Cell counts per sample came from amplifying reference gene primers. Produced via immunoSEQ multiplex PCR; TCRdb's table is partial and in-frame only. From that table come the V and J calls and clone size; the DNA was used to work out D and trimming. Of 190,000 or so clones listed, around 80% are singletons. In germline, CDR1 is SGHDT, CDR2 YYEEEE. Deletions cut 2 bases from V and 5 bases from J, with 16 bases between. This CDR3 contains 15 residues. The chain uses TRBV5-6 and TRBJ2-5; a weak D match, TRBD2 (6 bases). The TCR sequence derives from a woman aged 80 or over with active or convalescent COVID-19. Sequencing input: peripheral blood. Here the CDR3 reads CASSFLGTRGETQYF. The DNA of the CDR3 is TGTGCCAGCAGCTTCCTCGGGACTCGAGGGGAGACCCAGTACTTC.